The 13 T cell receptor beta chains reported below all come from one sample, sequenced in a study of T cell repertoires in cytomegalovirus infection. These receptors are not linked to any known antigen. TCRdb passed the reads through MiXCR, listing each CDR3 protein once. Found here are about 900,000 distinct CDR3 sequences, around 30% of them singletons; the top ten hold over 12%. Sequencing was performed on cultured CD8+ T cells from PBMCs, taken from culture after CMV antigen stimulation. All receptors derive from a human donor in good health (CMV status not recorded). Some clones in this sample may be carry-over from other donors' samples.

V and J are TRBV28 and TRBJ2-5; 7 positions agree with TRBD1. V was pared by 6 bases and J by 4 bases, with 11 bases of the junction left unmatched. There are 15 residues in the CDR3. CDR1 and CDR2 from the germline V gene are MDHEN and SYDVKM. CDR3 nucleotide sequence: TGTGCCAGCAGCCCGACAGGGTTAGAGGCAGAGACCCAGTACTTC. Amino acids: CASSPTGLEAETQYF. Using reference TRBV28 and TRBJ2-5 for the parts outside the CDR3, the full variable domain is DVKVTQSSRYLVKRTGEKVFLECVQDMDHENMFWYRQDPGLGLRLIYFSYDVKMKEKGDIPEGYSVSREKKERFSLILESASTNQTSMYLCASSPTGLEAETQYFGPGTRLLVL.

CDR3 protein: CASSLEGGPQETQYF. CDR3 coding DNA: TGCGCCAGCAGCTTGGAGGGGGGACCTCAAGAGACCCAGTACTTC. This chain connects TRBV5-1 to TRBJ2-5, with D possibly called TRBD1 or TRBD2 (6 bases each). In germline, CDR1 is SGHRS, CDR2 YFSETQ. The CDR3 is made up of 15 amino acids. V lost 0 bases to trimming and J lost 2 bases, with 11 bases between them. The full variable domain, with the rest looked up from reference TRBV5-1 and TRBJ2-5, is KAGVTQTPRYLIKTRGQQVTLSCSPISGHRSVSWYQQTPGQGLQFLFEYFSETQRNKGNFPGRFSGRQFSNSRSEMNVSTLELGDSALYLCASSLEGGPQETQYFGPGTRLLVL.

The gene calls are TRBV7-9 and TRBJ1-2; D ambiguous. Trimming took 8 bases from V and 8 from J, leaving 12 bases between them. Germline lookup yields CDR1 SEHNR and CDR2 FQNEAQ (reference sequence). This CDR3 comprises 11 residues. CDR3 coding DNA: TGTGCCAGCCGTTCCTTCGAGGGCTACACCTTC. This codes for CASRSFEGYTF.

This clonotype has at least ten counts. This CDR3 is CASSFERQPSTDTQYF. In DNA, the CDR3 is TGTGCCAGCAGCTTCGAAAGACAACCCAGCACAGATACGCAGTATTTT. The chain links TRBV7-6 to TRBJ2-3; no clear D. Trimming took 3 bases from V and 0 from J, leaving 13 bases between them. This CDR3 has 16 amino acids. Germline values: CDR1 SGHVS, CDR2 FNYEAQ.

The genes are TRBV20-1 and TRBJ2-6, with TRBD1 matching over 12 bases. The CDR3 is 16 residues long. The ends lost 5 bases at V and 4 bases at J; junction bases unmatched: 6. Germline CDR1 is DFQATT and CDR2 is SNEGSKA (reference sequence). Here the CDR3 DNA reads TGCAGTGCTTACGGGACAGGGGGCTCCGGGGCCAACGTCCTGACTTTC. Translated, it gives CSAYGTGGSGANVLTF.

This clonotype was observed a few times. V gene TRBV5-1 combines with J gene TRBJ2-5; 9 nucleotides match TRBD2. With 5 bases clipped from V and 4 bases from J, the junction kept 6 bases outside the gene matches. The CDR3 is made up of 14 amino acids. Germline V gene sequence: CDR1 SGHRS, CDR2 YFSETQ. The CDR3 here is CASRSGAGGETQYF. The CDR3 DNA is TGCGCCAGCAGGTCCGGAGCGGGGGGAGAGACCCAGTACTTC.

This clonotype was seen a few times. This chain connects TRBV2 to TRBJ1-4, with D possibly matching TRBD1 (5 bases). V lost 3 bases, J lost 8 bases, and 28 bases lay in between. CDR1 is SNHLY and CDR2 is FYNNEI in the germline V gene. This CDR3 has 19 amino acids. CDR3 residues: CASSDPAVRVGSRGEKLFF. The DNA of the CDR3 is TGTGCCAGCAGTGACCCGGCAGTCCGAGTAGGCAGCCGGGGGGAAAAACTGTTTTTT.

This clonotype occurred a few times. The genes are TRBV7-9 and TRBJ2-7, with 7 nucleotides matching TRBD1. This CDR3 has 15 residues. Trimming at V came to 6 bases and at J to 2 bases, leaving 10 bases not matched to a gene. CDR1 is SEHNR, CDR2 FQNEAQ, per germline (reference sequence). The CDR3 sequence: CASSSGQKMPYEQYF. The DNA of the CDR3 is TGTGCCAGCAGTTCGGGACAGAAGATGCCCTACGAGCAGTACTTC.

This clonotype came up many times. This sequence joins TRBV7-8 and TRBJ2-3; TRBD1 or TRBD2 may be the D gene (5 bases each). Germline V lookup: CDR1 SGHVS, CDR2 FQNEAQ. Trimming cost V 0 bases and J 2 bases, with 9 bases left between them. The CDR3 totals 15 residues. CDR3 sequence (DNA): TGTGCCAGCAGCTTAGCGGTGGGGGTCACAGATACGCAGTATTTT. This sequence encodes CASSLAVGVTDTQYF.

The chain joins TRBV9 to TRBJ2-1; 11 bases are a match to TRBD1. The CDR3 covers 15 residues. Trimming at V came to 3 bases and at J to 8 bases, leaving 7 bases not matched to a gene. Germline V gene sequence: CDR1 SGDLS, CDR2 YYNGEE. CDR3 coding DNA: TGTGCCAGCAGCGAGGGACAGGGGGTTGTCGATGAGCAGTTCTTC. The encoded protein is CASSEGQGVVDEQFF.

The rearrangement links TRBV15 to TRBJ2-1; TRBD2 matches at 14 bases. The ends lost 5 bases at V and 9 bases at J; junction bases unmatched: 9. CDR1 and CDR2 from the germline V gene are LNHNV and YYDKDF (reference sequence). The CDR3 sequence is 16 residues long. CDR3 sequence reads: CATSPRTSGGMVEQFF. The CDR3, as DNA: TGTGCCACCAGCCCCCGGACTAGCGGGGGGATGGTTGAGCAGTTCTTC.

This clonotype was recorded at least ten times. This chain connects TRBV7-2 to TRBJ2-3; 8 nucleotides line up with TRBD1. The J segment lost 4 bases and the V segment lost 6 bases, leaving 9 bases of the junction unmatched. Germline loops: CDR1 SGHTA, CDR2 FQGNSA. The CDR3 contains 15 residues. CDR3 region: CASRLKDRVADTQYF. The CDR3 DNA reads as TGTGCCAGCAGATTGAAGGACAGGGTAGCAGATACGCAGTATTTT.

This clonotype was seen more than once but under ten times. A much larger clone lies one base from this, so it may be a read error. This chain joins TRBV12-3 or TRBV12-4 and TRBJ2-3; 13 bases are shared with TRBD2. The CDR3 totals 14 residues. V was clipped by 8 bases and J by 4 bases; unmatched bases: 3. CDR3 sequence: CASGTSGGADTQYF. In DNA, the CDR3 is TGTGCCAGCGGCACTAGCGGGGGGGCAGATACGCAGTATTTT.